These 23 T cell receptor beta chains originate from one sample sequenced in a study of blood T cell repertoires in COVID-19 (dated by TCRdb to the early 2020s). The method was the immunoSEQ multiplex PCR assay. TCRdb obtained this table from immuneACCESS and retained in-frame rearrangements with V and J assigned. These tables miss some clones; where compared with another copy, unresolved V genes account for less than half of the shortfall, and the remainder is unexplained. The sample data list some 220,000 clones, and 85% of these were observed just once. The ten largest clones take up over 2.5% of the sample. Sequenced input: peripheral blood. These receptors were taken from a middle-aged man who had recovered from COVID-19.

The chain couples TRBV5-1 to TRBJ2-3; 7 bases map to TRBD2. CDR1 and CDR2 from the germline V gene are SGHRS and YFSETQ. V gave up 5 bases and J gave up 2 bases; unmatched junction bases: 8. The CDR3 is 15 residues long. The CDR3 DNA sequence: TGCGCCAGCAGTAAAGTGGGAGGGGTCACAGATACGCAGTATTTT. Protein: CASSKVGGVTDTQYF.

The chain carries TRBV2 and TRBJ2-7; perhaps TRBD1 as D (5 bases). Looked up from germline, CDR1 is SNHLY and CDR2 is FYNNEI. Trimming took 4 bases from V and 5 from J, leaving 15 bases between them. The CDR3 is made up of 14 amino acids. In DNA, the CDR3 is TGTGCCAGCAGTGCGTGGCAGGGTTTCGACGAGCAGTACTTC. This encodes CASSAWQGFDEQYF.

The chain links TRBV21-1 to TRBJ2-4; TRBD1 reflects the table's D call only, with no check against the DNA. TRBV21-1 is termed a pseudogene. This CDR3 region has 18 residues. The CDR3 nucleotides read TGTGCCAGCAGCAAGATCCGGGACAGAGCCATCAGCAAAAACATTCAGTACTTC. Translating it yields CASSKIRDRAISKNIQYF.

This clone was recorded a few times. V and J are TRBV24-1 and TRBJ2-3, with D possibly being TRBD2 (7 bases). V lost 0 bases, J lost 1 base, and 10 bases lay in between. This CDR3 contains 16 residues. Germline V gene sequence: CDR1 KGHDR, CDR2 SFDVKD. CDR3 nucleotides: TGTGCCACCAGTGATTTGAGGGGGGGAGGCACAGATACGCAGTATTTT. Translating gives CATSDLRGGGTDTQYF.

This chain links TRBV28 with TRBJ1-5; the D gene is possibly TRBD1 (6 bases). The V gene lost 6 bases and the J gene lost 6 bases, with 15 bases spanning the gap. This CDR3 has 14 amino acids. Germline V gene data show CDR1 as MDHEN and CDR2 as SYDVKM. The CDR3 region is CASRSITGSQPQHF. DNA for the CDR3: TGTGCCAGCAGATCAATTACAGGGTCTCAGCCCCAGCATTTT.

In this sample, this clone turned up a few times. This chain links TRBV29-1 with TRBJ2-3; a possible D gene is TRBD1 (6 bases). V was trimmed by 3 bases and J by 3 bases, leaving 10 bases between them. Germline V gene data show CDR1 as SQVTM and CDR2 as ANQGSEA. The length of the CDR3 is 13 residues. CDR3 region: CSVEATGTDTQYF. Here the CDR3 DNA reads TGCAGCGTTGAGGCTACAGGGACAGATACGCAGTATTTT.

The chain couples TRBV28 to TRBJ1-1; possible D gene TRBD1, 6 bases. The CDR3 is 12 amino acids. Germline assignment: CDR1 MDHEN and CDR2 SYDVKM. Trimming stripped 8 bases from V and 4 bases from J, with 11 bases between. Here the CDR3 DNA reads TGTGCCAGCGAGCGAGGGGGCACTGAAGCTTTCTTT. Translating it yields CASERGGTEAFF.

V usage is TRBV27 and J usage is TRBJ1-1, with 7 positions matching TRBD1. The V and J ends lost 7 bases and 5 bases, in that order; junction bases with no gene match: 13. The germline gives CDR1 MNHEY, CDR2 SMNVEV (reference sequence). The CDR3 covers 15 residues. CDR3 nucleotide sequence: TGTGCCAGCACCTACATAGGGGGCCTATTAACTGAAGCTTTCTTT. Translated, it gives CASTYIGGLLTEAFF.

This CDR3 is CASSLLTAGGPYNEQFF. In DNA, the CDR3 is TGTGCCAGCAGCTTGCTTACGGCGGGAGGGCCCTACAATGAGCAGTTCTTC. J is TRBJ2-1 and V is TRBV7-6; 9 bases fit TRBD2. Germline CDR1 SGHVS, CDR2 FNYEAQ. The CDR3 is 17 residues long. V lost 3 bases, J lost 2 bases, and 8 bases stayed unmatched.

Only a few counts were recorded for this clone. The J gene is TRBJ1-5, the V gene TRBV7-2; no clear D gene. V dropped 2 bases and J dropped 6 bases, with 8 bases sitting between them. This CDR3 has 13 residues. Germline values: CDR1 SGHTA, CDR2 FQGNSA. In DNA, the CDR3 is TGTGCCAGCAGCTTATCGCGCATTCAGCCCCAGCATTTT. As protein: CASSLSRIQPQHF.

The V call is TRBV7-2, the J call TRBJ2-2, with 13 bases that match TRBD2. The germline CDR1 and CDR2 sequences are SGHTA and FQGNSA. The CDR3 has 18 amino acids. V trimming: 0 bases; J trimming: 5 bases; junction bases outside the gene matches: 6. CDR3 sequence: CASSLAQGLAGNTGELFF. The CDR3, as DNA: TGTGCCAGCAGCTTAGCGCAGGGACTAGCGGGAAATACCGGGGAGCTGTTTTTT. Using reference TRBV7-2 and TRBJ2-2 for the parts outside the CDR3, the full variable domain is GAGVSQSPSNKVTEKGKDVELRCDPISGHTALYWYRQSLGQGLEFLIYFQGNSAPDKSGLPSDRFSAERTGGSVSTLTIQRTQQEDSAVYLCASSLAQGLAGNTGELFFGEGSRLTVL.

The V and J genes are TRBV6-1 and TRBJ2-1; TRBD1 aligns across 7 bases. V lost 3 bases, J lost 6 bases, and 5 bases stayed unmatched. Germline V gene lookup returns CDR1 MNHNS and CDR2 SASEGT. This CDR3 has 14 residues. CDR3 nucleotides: TGTGCCAGCAGTGAGATAGACAGGGTCAATGAGCAGTTCTTC. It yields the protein CASSEIDRVNEQFF.

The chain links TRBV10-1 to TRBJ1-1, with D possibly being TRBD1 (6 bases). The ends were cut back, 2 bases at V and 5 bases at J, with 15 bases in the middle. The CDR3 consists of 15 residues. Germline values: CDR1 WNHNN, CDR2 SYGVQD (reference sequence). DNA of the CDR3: TGCGCCAGCAGTGAGGCCCAGGGGATAAGAACTGAAGCTTTCTTT. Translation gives CASSEAQGIRTEAFF.

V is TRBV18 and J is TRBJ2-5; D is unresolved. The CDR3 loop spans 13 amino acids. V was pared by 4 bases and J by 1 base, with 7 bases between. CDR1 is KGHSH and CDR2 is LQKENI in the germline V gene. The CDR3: CASSREAQETQYF. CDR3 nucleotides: TGTGCCAGCTCACGCGAGGCCCAAGAGACCCAGTACTTC. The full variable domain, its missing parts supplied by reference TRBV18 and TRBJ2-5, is NAGVMQNPRHLVRRRGQEARLRCSPMKGHSHVYWYRQLPEEGLKFMVYLQKENIIDESGMPKERFSAEFPKEGPSILRIQQVVRGDSAAYFCASSREAQETQYFGPGTRLLVL.

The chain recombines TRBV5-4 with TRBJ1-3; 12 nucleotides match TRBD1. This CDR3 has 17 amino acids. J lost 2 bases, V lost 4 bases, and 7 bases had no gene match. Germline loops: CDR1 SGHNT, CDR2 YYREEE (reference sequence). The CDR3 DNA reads TGTGCCAGCAGCATTTCCGGGACAGGGGGCACTGGAAACACCATATATTTT. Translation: CASSISGTGGTGNTIYF.

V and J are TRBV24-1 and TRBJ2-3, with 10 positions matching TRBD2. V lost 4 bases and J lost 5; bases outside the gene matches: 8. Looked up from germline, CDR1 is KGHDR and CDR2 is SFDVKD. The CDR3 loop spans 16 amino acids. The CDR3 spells CATSETLAGVLDTQYF. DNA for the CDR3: TGTGCCACCAGTGAAACTCTAGCGGGAGTGCTAGATACGCAGTATTTT.

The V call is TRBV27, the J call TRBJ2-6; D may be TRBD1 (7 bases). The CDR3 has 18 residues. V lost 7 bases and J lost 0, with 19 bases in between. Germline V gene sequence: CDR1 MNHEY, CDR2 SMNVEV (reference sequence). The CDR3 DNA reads TGTGCCAGCATCAAGATTTACAGGGGACTCTCTGGGGCCAACGTCCTGACTTTC. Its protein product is CASIKIYRGLSGANVLTF.

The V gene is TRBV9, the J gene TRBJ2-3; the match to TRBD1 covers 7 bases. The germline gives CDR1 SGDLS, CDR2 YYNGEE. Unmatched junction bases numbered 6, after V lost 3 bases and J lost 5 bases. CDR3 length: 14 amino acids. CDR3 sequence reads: CASSGQGVLDTQYF. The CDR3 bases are TGTGCCAGCAGCGGACAGGGTGTTTTAGATACGCAGTATTTT.

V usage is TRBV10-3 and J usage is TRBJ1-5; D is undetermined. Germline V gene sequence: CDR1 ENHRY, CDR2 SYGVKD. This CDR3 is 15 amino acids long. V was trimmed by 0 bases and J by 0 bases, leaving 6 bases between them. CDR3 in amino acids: CAISESGLSNQPQHF. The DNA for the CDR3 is TGTGCCATCAGTGAGTCGGGCCTTAGCAATCAGCCCCAGCATTTT.

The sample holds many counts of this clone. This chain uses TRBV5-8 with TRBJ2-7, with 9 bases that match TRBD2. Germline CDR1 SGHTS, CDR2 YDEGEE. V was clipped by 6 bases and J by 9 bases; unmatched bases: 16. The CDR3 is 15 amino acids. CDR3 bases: TGTGCCAGCACCCCAGGGCGGATAGCGGGAGCCGCGCAGTACTTC. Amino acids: CASTPGRIAGAAQYF.

CDR3 sequence (DNA): TGCGCCAGCAGTGAGCCGGGGAGGGAGGCACGAGCTTTCTTT. Translating it yields CASSEPGREARAFF. J is TRBJ1-1 and V is TRBV10-1, with D uncertain. With 2 bases removed from V and 10 bases from J, the gap between germline ends came to 17 bases. The CDR3 has 14 amino acids. From germline, CDR1 is WNHNN and CDR2 SYGVQD (reference sequence).

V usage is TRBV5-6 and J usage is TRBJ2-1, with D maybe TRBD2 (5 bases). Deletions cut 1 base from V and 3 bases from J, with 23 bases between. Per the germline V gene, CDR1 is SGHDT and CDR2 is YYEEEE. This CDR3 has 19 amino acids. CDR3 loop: CASSLNPIFLEDFYNEQFF. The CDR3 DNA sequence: TGTGCCAGCAGCTTGAATCCCATTTTTTTGGAGGATTTCTACAATGAGCAGTTCTTC. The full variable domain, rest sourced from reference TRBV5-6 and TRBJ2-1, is DAGVTQSPTHLIKTRGQQVTLRCSPKSGHDTVSWYQQALGQGPQFIFQYYEEEERQRGNFPDRFSGHQFPNYSSELNVNALLLGDSALYLCASSLNPIFLEDFYNEQFFGPGTRLTVL.

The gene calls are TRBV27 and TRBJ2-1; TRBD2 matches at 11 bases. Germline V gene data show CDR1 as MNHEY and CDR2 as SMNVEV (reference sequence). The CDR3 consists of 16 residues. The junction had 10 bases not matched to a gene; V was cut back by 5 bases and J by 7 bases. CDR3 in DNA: TGTGCCAGCAGTCCACGGACTAGCGGGCAGACGAATGAGCAGTTCTTC. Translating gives CASSPRTSGQTNEQFF.